This entry lists 13 T cell receptor beta chains sequenced from one sample in a study of control samples from healthy donors and cancer patients. Using immunoSEQ multiplex PCR, the repertoire was profiled, and TCRdb retains in-frame clones only, with some absent. The sample includes tens of thousands of clones, 90% of them seen just once. The material sequenced was PBMCs. These receptors were obtained from a man aged 55 to 70 with colorectal cancer.

The chain is built from TRBV3-1 (or the pseudogene TRBV3-2) and TRBJ1-5; no clear D gene. CDR3 size: 16 residues. With 0 bases removed from V and 2 bases from J, the gap between germline ends came to 11 bases. CDR1 LGHDT and CDR2 YNNKEL come from the germline V gene (reference sequence). CDR3 amino acids: CASSQELTPGNQPQHF. As DNA, the CDR3 is TGTGCCAGCAGCCAAGAGCTCACCCCCGGCAATCAGCCCCAGCATTTT.

The CDR3 nucleotides are TGCGCCAGCAGCTTAGTTTTGGGGGGGCGCGGGAATGAGCAGTTCTTC. Protein sequence: CASSLVLGGRGNEQFF. This rearrangement joins TRBV5-1 to TRBJ2-1, with D possibly matching TRBD2 (7 bases). The CDR3 extends over 16 amino acids. The germline CDR1 and CDR2 sequences are SGHRS and YFSETQ. V gave up 2 bases and J gave up 7 bases, with 19 bases separating them.

This sequence joins TRBV4-2 and TRBJ1-4, with D perhaps TRBD1 (6 bases). The V gene lost 3 bases and the J gene lost 7 bases, with 12 bases spanning the gap. This CDR3 region has 14 residues. Germline V gene sequence: CDR1 LGHNA, CDR2 YNFKEQ. The DNA for the CDR3 is TGTGCCAGCAGCCAGAACAGGGTAGGTGAAAAACTGTTTTTT. Protein: CASSQNRVGEKLFF.

This clone was observed once. V usage is TRBV5-1 and J usage is TRBJ2-3, with a possible D match to TRBD2 (6 bases). Germline values: CDR1 SGHRS, CDR2 YFSETQ. V lost 4 bases to trimming and J lost 2 bases, with 11 bases between them. The CDR3 length is 14 residues. The CDR3 sequence: CASSIAESTDTQYF. The DNA for the CDR3 is TGCGCCAGCAGCATAGCGGAGTCCACAGATACGCAGTATTTT.

This chain joins TRBV6-6 and TRBJ1-4; D might be TRBD1 (5 bases). This CDR3 is built from 15 residues. V dropped 4 bases and J dropped 2 bases, with 11 bases sitting between them. Germline V lookup: CDR1 MNHNY, CDR2 SVGAGI (reference sequence). The CDR3 coding sequence is TGTGCCAGCAGTTCGGGGGGTAGGACTAATGAAAAACTGTTTTTT. Translating it yields CASSSGGRTNEKLFF.

The genes are TRBV6-1 and TRBJ1-2, with D hard to call. Germline V gene sequence: CDR1 MNHNS, CDR2 SASEGT. V gave up 2 bases and J gave up 5 bases, with 12 bases separating them. The length of the CDR3 is 14 residues. CDR3 sequence reads: CASSEPGWTYGYTF. CDR3 nucleotide sequence: TGTGCCAGCAGTGAACCCGGCTGGACGTATGGCTACACCTTC.

The rearrangement links TRBV11-2 to TRBJ2-2; D remains ambiguous. The CDR3 runs to 14 residues. CDR1 SGHAT and CDR2 FQNNGV come from the germline V gene. The V end lost 1 base, the J end lost 7 bases, and 10 bases lay between the germline ends. CDR3 bases: TGTGCCAGCAGCTTAGGAAGCAGGCTCGGGGAGCTGTTTTTT. Its protein product is CASSLGSRLGELFF.

This chain uses TRBV15 with TRBJ1-4, with D uncertain. The ends were cut back, 0 bases at V and 5 bases at J, with 10 bases in the middle. CDR1 and CDR2 from the germline V gene are LNHNV and YYDKDF (reference sequence). This CDR3 has 15 residues. The CDR3 DNA is TGTGCCACCAGCAGAGATAAAGGTTACAATGAAAAACTGTTTTTT. Translated: CATSRDKGYNEKLFF.

In DNA form, the CDR3 reads TGTGCCAGCACCAGGACAGGGGGAGTCCTTGAGCCCCAGCATTTT. Translated, it gives CASTRTGGVLEPQHF. The genes are TRBV27 and TRBJ1-5; 10 bases fit TRBD1. J gave up 8 bases and V 7 bases, and 11 bases lay outside the gene matches. CDR3 size: 15 residues. Per the germline V gene, CDR1 is MNHEY and CDR2 is SMNVEV (reference sequence).

This clone was picked up a small number of times. The V gene is TRBV7-7, the J gene TRBJ2-3; D remains unclear. The germline V gene has CDR1 SSHAT and CDR2 FNYEAQ (reference sequence). Trimming took 1 base from V and 2 from J, leaving 10 bases between them. The CDR3 is 15 amino acids. CDR3 sequence: CASSLGSLDTDTQYF. The CDR3 DNA reads TGTGCCAGCAGCTTAGGCTCTCTAGACACAGATACGCAGTATTTT.

This clone was seen a single time. This chain uses TRBV6-5 with TRBJ2-7; 7 bases map to TRBD1. Germline V CDR1 and CDR2: MNHEY, SVGAGI. The CDR3 runs 15 residues. J was trimmed by 2 bases and V by 5 bases; bases with no gene match: 9. DNA of the CDR3: TGTGCCAGCAGTACCCAGGGGGACAGTACCTACGAGCAGTACTTC. Protein sequence: CASSTQGDSTYEQYF.

This clone was observed once. CDR3 sequence (DNA): TGCAGCGTTCTAGACAGCTACGAGCAGTACTTC. This sequence encodes CSVLDSYEQYF. The V and J genes are TRBV29-1 and TRBJ2-7, with a possible D match to TRBD1 (5 bases). The V end was cut by 5 bases, the J end by 3 bases, with 8 bases between. There are 11 residues in the CDR3. Germline assignment: CDR1 SQVTM and CDR2 ANQGSEA.

This chain links TRBV5-8 with TRBJ2-1; 8 positions agree with TRBD2. V trimming: 4 bases; J trimming: 7 bases; junction bases outside the gene matches: 10. Germline lookup yields CDR1 SGHTS and CDR2 YDEGEE. The CDR3 has 15 residues. Here the CDR3 reads CASSVGGAPGNEQFF. CDR3 nucleotide sequence: TGTGCCAGCAGCGTCGGGGGGGCCCCAGGGAATGAGCAGTTCTTC.